Each of the 11 T cell receptor beta chains below was sequenced from the same sample in a study of cytomegalovirus exposure and HLA in healthy donors. PCR primers comprised 60 Vbeta and 13 Jbeta primers. Sequencing was performed with immunoSEQ multiplex PCR; in TCRdb, only in-frame clones are kept and a portion is missing. The sample consists of about 170,000 clones, around 74% of them appearing once. Sequenced material: PBMCs. The receptors shown here come from a female donor in good health and CMV-seronegative.

The chain links TRBV19 to TRBJ2-7; no definite D call. Germline V CDR1 and CDR2: LNHDA, SQIVND (reference sequence). This CDR3 is built from 13 residues. V was shortened by 3 bases and J by 0 bases, with 6 bases between the two germline ends. CDR3 DNA sequence: TGTGCCAGTAGTATTTCCCACTCCTACGAGCAGTACTTC. This translates into CASSISHSYEQYF.

As concerns this clone: The junction and the germline gene differ at one end; a read error may be behind it. The V call is TRBV6-5, the J call TRBJ1-5, with D possibly TRBD1 on 5 matching bases. CDR3 length equals 13 residues. Germline V gives CDR1 MNHEY, CDR2 SVGAGI. This CDR3 is CASRKKGNQPQHF. CDR3 in DNA: TGTGCCAGCAGAAAGAAGGGGAATCAACCCCAGCATTTT.

V usage is TRBV11-1 and J usage is TRBJ1-1; 11 nucleotides match TRBD1. The CDR3 consists of 17 residues. Per the germline V gene, CDR1 is SGHAT and CDR2 is FQDESV (reference sequence). After removal of 5 bases from V and 5 bases from J, the junction contained 13 bases not matched to a gene. CDR3 region: CASSRIGTGGVLTEAFF. DNA of the CDR3: TGTGCCAGCAGCCGGATAGGGACAGGGGGAGTCTTAACTGAAGCTTTCTTT.

Comments on this clone: Because it lacks the conserved phenylalanine or tryptophan at the end, this CDR3 is likely a read error. The rearrangement uses TRBV4-1 and TRBJ1-2; 8 bases fit TRBD1. Per germline, CDR1 MGHRA and CDR2 YSYEKL. With 0 bases clipped from V and 8 bases from J, the junction kept 11 bases outside the gene matches. CDR3 length: 16 residues. CDR3 amino acids: CASSQDSRDRFGGYTL. CDR3 coding DNA: TGCGCCAGCAGCCAAGATTCGCGGGACAGGTTCGGCGGCTACACCCTC.

The rearrangement joins TRBV28 to TRBJ1-5; D perhaps matches TRBD1 (6 bases). V was cut by 6 bases and J by 4 bases, with 10 bases left in between. The CDR3 length is 13 residues. Germline V gives CDR1 MDHEN, CDR2 SYDVKM. Written as DNA, the CDR3 is TGTGCCAGCAGACAGGGAGGGAATCAGCCCCAGCATTTT. It is translated as CASRQGGNQPQHF.

J is TRBJ2-7 and V is TRBV10-3; 7 bases match TRBD1. Germline loops: CDR1 ENHRY, CDR2 SYGVKD. This CDR3 comprises 14 residues. V gave up 2 bases and J gave up 3 bases; unmatched junction bases: 4. The chain's CDR3 is CAISELSGGYEQYF. DNA of the CDR3: TGTGCCATCAGTGAGCTATCAGGGGGCTACGAGCAGTACTTC.

The rearrangement joins TRBV7-2 to TRBJ1-2; possibly TRBD1 for D (6 bases). V was trimmed by 2 bases and J by 2 bases, leaving 9 bases between them. The V gene's germline CDR1 is SGHTA and CDR2 FQGNSA. The CDR3 is 14 amino acids. CDR3 region: CASSLSTGNYGYTF. CDR3 nucleotides: TGTGCCAGCAGCTTATCTACAGGGAACTATGGCTACACCTTC.

The chain links TRBV4-2 to TRBJ2-1; TRBD2 matches at 12 bases. The V gene end was trimmed by 0 bases and the J gene end by 8 bases; junction bases not matched to a gene: 5. Germline loops: CDR1 LGHNA, CDR2 YNFKEQ. The CDR3 length is 16 residues. The CDR3 sequence is CASSQDATSGGYEQFF. The CDR3 nucleotides read TGTGCCAGCAGCCAAGATGCGACTAGCGGGGGCTATGAGCAGTTCTTC.

This clone was recorded a few times. The chain couples TRBV4-1 to TRBJ2-3; 11 bases agree with TRBD2. This CDR3 spans 17 amino acids. V dropped 0 bases and J dropped 5; count of bases not matched to a gene: 7. CDR1 is MGHRA, CDR2 YSYEKL, per germline. CDR3 sequence reads: CASSQETTSGSGDTQYF. In nucleotides, the CDR3 is TGCGCCAGCAGCCAAGAGACAACTAGCGGGAGCGGAGATACGCAGTATTTT.

In its sample, this clone was seen a few times. The chain has TRBV7-3 and TRBJ2-7; no firm D call. Trimming removed 5 bases from V and 2 bases from J, with 13 bases in between. The CDR3 is 14 amino acids. Per the germline V gene, CDR1 is SGHTA and CDR2 is FQGTGA. Here the CDR3 reads CASSPPRQTYEQYF. CDR3 DNA sequence: TGTGCCAGCAGCCCCCCCCGCCAGACCTACGAGCAGTACTTC.

A few counts support this clone. The V call is TRBV9, the J call TRBJ1-1; TRBD1 aligns across 8 bases. The CDR3 runs 15 residues. Looked up from germline, CDR1 is SGDLS and CDR2 is YYNGEE. V was pared by 6 bases and J by 3 bases, with 10 bases of the junction left unmatched. CDR3 loop: CASNRLGQGHTEAFF. Written as DNA, the CDR3 is TGTGCCAGCAATCGATTAGGACAGGGACACACTGAAGCTTTCTTT.